A single sample gave rise to the 32 T cell receptor beta chains below, sequenced in a study of T cells in Graves' hyperthyroidism and ophthalmopathy. The source material, RNA transcripts, was used to amplify TCR beta CDR3 regions. First-round RT-PCR of the TCR CDR3 relied on the HTBI primer set. Each CDR3 protein gets one entry after TCRdb re-called the multiplex PCR reads with MiXCR. Of fewer than 450,000 distinct CDR3 sequences listed, about a sixth are singletons. The sample taken for sequencing was blood. These receptors came from a woman aged 25 to 39 with Graves' hyperthyroidism that later progressed to Graves' ophthalmopathy.

The sample holds many counts of this clonotype. V gene TRBV30 combines with J gene TRBJ2-6; D gene ambiguous. Germline CDR1 is GTSNPN and CDR2 is SVGIG (reference sequence). Trimming cost V 0 bases and J 1 base, with 7 bases left between them. The CDR3 has 15 amino acids. The CDR3 bases are TGTGCCTGGAGTGTATTTGGGTCTGGGGCCAACGTCCTGACTTTC. Amino acid sequence: CAWSVFGSGANVLTF.

This clonotype was seen ten or more times. DNA of the CDR3: TGTGCCAGCAGCTTTCCGTGGAGCGACAGGGGGCGGACCCACACCGGGGAGCTGTTTTTT. Residues: CASSFPWSDRGRTHTGELFF. The chain uses TRBV11-2 and TRBJ2-2; 10 positions match TRBD1. Germline CDR1 and CDR2: SGHAT and FQNNGV. V lost 3 bases, J lost 3 bases, and 16 bases stayed unmatched. There are 20 residues in the CDR3. Supplemented by reference TRBV11-2 and TRBJ2-2, the full variable domain reads EAGVAQSPRYKIIEKRQSVAFWCNPISGHATLYWYQQILGQGPKLLIQFQNNGVVDDSQLPKDRFSAERLKGVDSTLKIQPAKLEDSAVYLCASSFPWSDRGRTHTGELFFGEGSRLTVL.

This clonotype was recorded a few times. V usage is TRBV19 and J usage is TRBJ2-7, with unresolved D. CDR1 is LNHDA, CDR2 SQIVND, per germline (reference sequence). The CDR3 contains 15 residues. V lost 1 base, J lost 2 bases, and 12 bases lay in between. The CDR3 coding sequence is TGTGCCAGTAGTATAGTTTATGGGAAAACCTACGAGCAGTACTTC. Protein sequence: CASSIVYGKTYEQYF.

Ten or more counts support this clonotype. The genes are TRBV30 and TRBJ2-1; D is possibly TRBD1 or TRBD2 (5 bases each). CDR3 size: 17 residues. The V gene's germline CDR1 is GTSNPN and CDR2 SVGIG (reference sequence). The germline V and J ends were trimmed by 1 base and 0 bases, with 16 bases remaining between them. CDR3 nucleotides: TGTGCCTGGAGTGCCCTCGGGACCACCTCCTCCTACAATGAGCAGTTCTTC. This encodes CAWSALGTTSSYNEQFF.

Remarks on this clonotype: This may arise from a read error, as a much more abundant clone is one base away. The V and J genes are TRBV5-1 and TRBJ2-4, with TRBD2 matching over 8 bases. CDR3 length: 15 amino acids. Germline CDR1 SGHRS, CDR2 YFSETQ. CDR3 amino acids: CASSPSIGGGNIQCF. The DNA for the CDR3 is TGCGCCAGCAGTCCTTCGATCGGGGGGGGGAACATTCAGTGCTTC.

Ten or more counts support this clonotype. The CDR3, as DNA: TGTGCCAGCAGCTTGGGGACTCATCCGGGTACAGATACGCAGTATTTT. Its protein is CASSLGTHPGTDTQYF. The chain combines TRBV7-2 with TRBJ2-3; D might be TRBD2 (6 bases). The CDR3 is made up of 16 amino acids. Germline CDR1 SGHTA, CDR2 FQGNSA. Trimming removed 3 bases at V and 3 bases at J, with 16 bases between.

The chain has TRBV10-3 and TRBJ2-2; perhaps D is TRBD1 or TRBD2 (7 bases each). The CDR3 is made up of 14 amino acids. Germline V gene lookup returns CDR1 ENHRY and CDR2 SYGVKD. Trimming took off 11 bases at V and 0 bases at J, with 13 bases between the two ends. The CDR3 region has the DNA TGTGCCTCCAGGGGGGGCCCGAACACCGGGGAGCTGTTTTTT. This encodes CASRGGPNTGELFF.

The table lists this clonotype with many counts. DNA for the CDR3: TGTGCCAGCAGGTCCTCCGAGCCCCCCTCTCGGTTCTTC. Translating it yields CASRSSEPPSRFF. The genes are TRBV28 and TRBJ2-1; D is ambiguous. From germline, CDR1 is MDHEN and CDR2 SYDVKM. This CDR3 has 13 amino acids. V shed 6 bases and J shed 15 bases, with 21 bases lying between them.

This clonotype turned up a few times. The DNA of the CDR3 is TGCAGCGTTGGCCCAGGGACAGGGGCTAGCGAGCAGTACTTC. This gives the protein CSVGPGTGASEQYF. J is TRBJ2-7 and V is TRBV29-1, with 10 bases that match TRBD1. The J segment lost 6 bases and the V segment lost 4 bases, leaving 9 bases of the junction unmatched. The CDR3 has 14 amino acids. Germline V gene lookup returns CDR1 SQVTM and CDR2 ANQGSEA.

In its sample, this clonotype was seen many times. The rearrangement joins TRBV18 to TRBJ2-1; 7 nucleotides line up with TRBD1. The CDR3 extends over 14 amino acids. After removal of 4 bases from V and 8 bases from J, the junction contained 8 bases not matched to a gene. CDR1 is KGHSH and CDR2 is LQKENI in the germline V gene. CDR3 in amino acids: CASSLTGSWDEQFF. Written as DNA, the CDR3 is TGTGCCAGCTCACTGACAGGGAGTTGGGATGAGCAGTTCTTC. Combining the CDR3 with reference TRBV18 and TRBJ2-1 gives the whole variable domain NAGVMQNPRHLVRRRGQEARLRCSPMKGHSHVYWYRQLPEEGLKFMVYLQKENIIDESGMPKERFSAEFPKEGPSILRIQQVVRGDSAAYFCASSLTGSWDEQFFGPGTRLTVL.

This clonotype appeared a few times. This rearrangement joins TRBV5-1 to TRBJ1-1, with D perhaps matching TRBD1 (5 bases). The V gene lost 3 bases and the J gene lost 1 base, with 10 bases spanning the gap. The CDR3 is 14 amino acids. Per germline, CDR1 SGHRS and CDR2 YFSETQ. CDR3 DNA: TGCGCCAGCAGCTGGCAAACAGGGAACACTGAAGCTTTCTTT. Translating gives CASSWQTGNTEAFF.

This clonotype was counted many times. The chain couples TRBV24-1 to TRBJ2-3, with unresolved D. Trimming removed 4 bases at V and 2 bases at J, with 6 bases between. CDR1 and CDR2 (germline): KGHDR, SFDVKD. This CDR3 contains 13 residues. This CDR3 reads CATSDPDTDTQYF. The DNA for the CDR3 is TGTGCCACCAGTGACCCAGACACAGATACGCAGTATTTT.

There are many counts of this clonotype. The V gene is TRBV5-1, the J gene TRBJ2-1; TRBD1 or TRBD2 may be the D gene (5 bases each). CDR1 is SGHRS, CDR2 YFSETQ, per germline. This CDR3 has 14 amino acids. The V gene lost 0 bases and the J gene lost 8 bases, with 12 bases spanning the gap. The CDR3 sequence is CASSLGGGLYEQFF. CDR3 bases: TGCGCCAGCAGCTTGGGGGGCGGGCTCTATGAGCAGTTCTTC.

A few counts support this clonotype. The chain links TRBV6-1 to TRBJ1-5, with 7 bases identical to TRBD1. With V trimmed by 3 bases and J by 7 bases, 6 bases remained unmatched. Germline V gene sequence: CDR1 MNHNS, CDR2 SASEGT. This CDR3 has 14 residues. The CDR3 coding sequence is TGTGCCAGCAGTGACCAACAGGGGTGGCAGCCCCAGCATTTT. It specifies CASSDQQGWQPQHF.

This rearrangement joins TRBV20-1 to TRBJ2-3, with D unclear. Trimming took off 6 bases at V and 0 bases at J, with 16 bases between the two ends. This CDR3 region has 15 residues. Germline values: CDR1 DFQATT, CDR2 SNEGSKA (reference sequence). For the CDR3, the DNA is TGCAGTGCCCACCACGGTCAGACTAGCACAGATACGCAGTATTTT. Translated, it gives CSAHHGQTSTDTQYF.

In this sample, this clonotype turned up many times. This rearrangement joins TRBV12-3 or TRBV12-4 to TRBJ2-3; D ambiguous. V dropped 4 bases and J dropped 0 bases, with 8 bases sitting between them. CDR3 size: 14 residues. CDR3 DNA: TGTGCCAGCAGTTCTTGGGTTAGCACAGATACGCAGTATTTT. It specifies CASSSWVSTDTQYF.

This clonotype was counted only a few times. The chain has TRBV5-1 and TRBJ2-5; D is uncertain. CDR1 is SGHRS and CDR2 is YFSETQ in the germline V gene. The CDR3 is made up of 13 amino acids. Deletions cut 2 bases from V and 5 bases from J, with 10 bases between. The CDR3 is CASSLHLRETQYF. The DNA of the CDR3 is TGCGCCAGCAGCTTACATTTACGGGAGACCCAGTACTTC.

This chain connects TRBV19 to TRBJ1-1; TRBD1 is a possible D gene (6 bases). Germline V CDR1 and CDR2: LNHDA, SQIVND (reference sequence). There are 14 residues in the CDR3. The V and J ends lost 4 bases and 4 bases respectively, with 13 bases between them. This CDR3 reads CASSTGTQITEAFF. In DNA, the CDR3 is TGTGCCAGTAGTACCGGGACACAAATCACTGAAGCTTTCTTT. Looking up the rest from reference TRBV19 and TRBJ1-1 gives the full variable domain: DGGITQSPKYLFRKEGQNVTLSCEQNLNHDAMYWYRQDPGQGLRLIYYSQIVNDFQKGDIAEGYSVSREKKESFPLTVTSAQKNPTAFYLCASSTGTQITEAFFGQGTRLTVV.

This clonotype was detected ten times or more. The chain uses TRBV7-9 and TRBJ1-6; the D is unclear. The CDR3 is 13 amino acids. Germline-derived CDR1 and CDR2 are SEHNR and FQNEAQ (reference sequence). V lost 5 bases and J 7 bases, leaving 9 bases between the germline ends. CDR3 nucleotides: TGTGCCAGCAGCCGGGCCTGGAATTCACCCCTCCACTTT. Translated: CASSRAWNSPLHF.

CDR3 DNA sequence: TGTGCCAGCTCAGGGGACGGAGGAGGGCGAGGCAATCAGCCCCAGCATTTT. It translates to CASSGDGGGRGNQPQHF. J is TRBJ1-5 and V is TRBV18; TRBD1 might be the D (5 bases). The CDR3 consists of 17 residues. Trimming took 5 bases from V and 2 from J, leaving 19 bases between them. Per germline, CDR1 KGHSH and CDR2 LQKENI.

This clonotype was seen repeatedly, ten times or more. The chain couples TRBV15 to TRBJ2-7; 8 nucleotides agree with TRBD2. Germline assignment: CDR1 LNHNV and CDR2 YYDKDF (reference sequence). This CDR3 comprises 15 residues. Trimming took 0 bases from V and 5 from J; bases not matched to a gene: 6. The CDR3 loop is CATSREPPGGDEQYF. In nucleotides, the CDR3 is TGTGCCACCAGCAGAGAACCCCCCGGGGGGGACGAGCAGTACTTC.

This clonotype was detected only a few times. The chain joins TRBV6-5 to TRBJ1-2; D not certain. The CDR3 runs 16 residues. Germline assignment: CDR1 MNHEY and CDR2 SVGAGI. V shed 2 bases and J shed 2 bases, with 15 bases lying between them. CDR3 DNA sequence: TGTGCCAGCAGTTACCTCAGTGGTGGCAGAAACTATGGCTACACCTTC. Protein: CASSYLSGGRNYGYTF.

This clonotype was found many times. This chain connects TRBV30 to TRBJ1-4, with 9 positions matching TRBD1. J was trimmed by 6 bases and V by 0 bases; bases with no gene match: 5. CDR3 length equals 15 residues. Per germline, CDR1 GTSNPN and CDR2 SVGIG (reference sequence). This CDR3 is CAWSVTWTGDEKLFF. Written as DNA, the CDR3 is TGTGCCTGGAGTGTGACTTGGACAGGGGATGAAAAACTGTTTTTT.

Of note for this clonotype: One end of the junction is discordant with germline, which a read error may explain. The rearrangement joins TRBV27 to TRBJ2-7; 10 nucleotides agree with TRBD2. This CDR3 spans 16 amino acids. The germline V gene has CDR1 MNHEY and CDR2 SMNVEV (reference sequence). The CDR3 is CTSSAVSSGGAYERYF. CDR3 bases: TGTACCAGCAGTGCCGTGTCTAGCGGGGGCGCCTACGAGCGGTACTTC.

This clonotype was recorded at least ten times. The chain carries TRBV24-1 and TRBJ2-3; D assignment may be TRBD1 or TRBD2 (5 bases each). Per the germline V gene, CDR1 is KGHDR and CDR2 is SFDVKD. Trimming removed 1 base from V and 4 bases from J, with 26 bases in between. CDR3 length equals 20 residues. The CDR3 nucleotides read TGTGCCACCAGTGATTTCCCGGGGCGACCATCACTCGGCGGGCCAGATACGCAGTATTTT. It translates to CATSDFPGRPSLGGPDTQYF.

This clonotype was observed many times. The chain joins TRBV12-3 or TRBV12-4 to TRBJ2-7; possible D gene TRBD1, 5 bases. Trimming left V 6 bases short and J 1 base short, with 19 bases between. This CDR3 spans 16 amino acids. CDR3 sequence: CASSTPRQGGSYEQYF. The CDR3 DNA is TGTGCCAGCAGCACCCCCCGGCAGGGTGGGTCCTACGAGCAGTACTTC.

There are many counts of this clonotype. The chain has TRBV6-1 and TRBJ1-5; D is undetermined. Trimming cost V 1 base and J 7 bases, with 14 bases left between them. The CDR3 totals 15 residues. CDR1 and CDR2 (germline): MNHNS, SASEGT. The CDR3, as DNA: TGTGCCAGCAGTGAAGATCCAGGTGGAGGCCAGCCCCAGCATTTT. This translates into CASSEDPGGGQPQHF.

The gene calls are TRBV4-1 and TRBJ2-7, with 7 bases that match TRBD1. Unmatched junction bases numbered 12, after V lost 3 bases and J lost 1 base. The CDR3 has 17 amino acids. In germline, CDR1 is MGHRA, CDR2 YSYEKL. DNA for the CDR3: TGCGCCAGCAGCCAGACCCTTACAGGGGATTTTTCCTACGAGCAGTACTTC. This sequence encodes CASSQTLTGDFSYEQYF.

About this clonotype itself: Sequence at one end of the junction differs from germline and may be a read error. The chain recombines TRBV28 with TRBJ1-5; unclear D gene. The CDR3 runs 14 residues. The germline V gene has CDR1 MDHEN and CDR2 SYDVKM. The CDR3 reads CVSQTIDSNQPQHF. In nucleotides, the CDR3 is TGTGTCAGCCAAACCATAGATAGCAATCAGCCCCAGCATTTT.

V and J are TRBV12-3 or TRBV12-4 and TRBJ2-3; a weak D match, TRBD1 (6 bases). The CDR3 totals 16 residues. V lost 2 bases and J lost 6, with 18 bases in between. The chain's CDR3 is CASSLWVTGRGDTQYF. The CDR3 coding sequence is TGTGCCAGCAGTTTATGGGTGACAGGTAGAGGGGATACGCAGTATTTT.

The chain combines TRBV12-3 or TRBV12-4 with TRBJ2-7; 8 bases are a match to TRBD1. V was clipped by 1 base and J by 1 base; unmatched bases: 6. The CDR3 totals 16 residues. The CDR3 loop is CASSLGRQGRSYEQYF. CDR3 DNA: TGTGCCAGCAGTTTAGGTCGACAGGGGAGGTCCTACGAGCAGTACTTC.

This clonotype was detected a few times. This chain joins TRBV5-1 and TRBJ2-7; D might be TRBD1 or TRBD2, each matching 6 bases. Trimming left V 3 bases short and J 0 bases short, with 13 bases between. In germline, CDR1 is SGHRS, CDR2 YFSETQ. This CDR3 is built from 15 residues. The CDR3 coding sequence is TGCGCCAGCAGCTCAGGGGACGGGAGCTCCTACGAGCAGTACTTC. Protein: CASSSGDGSSYEQYF.